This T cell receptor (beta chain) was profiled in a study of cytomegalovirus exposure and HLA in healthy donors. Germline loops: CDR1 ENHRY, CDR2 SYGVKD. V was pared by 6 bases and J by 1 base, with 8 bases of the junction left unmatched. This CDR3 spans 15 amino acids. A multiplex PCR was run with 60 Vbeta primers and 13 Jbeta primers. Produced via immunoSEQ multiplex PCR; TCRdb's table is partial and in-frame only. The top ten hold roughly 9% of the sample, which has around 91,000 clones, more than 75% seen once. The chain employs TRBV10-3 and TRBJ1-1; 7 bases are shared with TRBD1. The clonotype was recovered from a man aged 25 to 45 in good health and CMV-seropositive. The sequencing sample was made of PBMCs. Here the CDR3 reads CAIRRDSAGNTEAFF. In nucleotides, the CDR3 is TGTGCCATCAGAAGGGACAGCGCGGGGAACACTGAAGCTTTCTTT.